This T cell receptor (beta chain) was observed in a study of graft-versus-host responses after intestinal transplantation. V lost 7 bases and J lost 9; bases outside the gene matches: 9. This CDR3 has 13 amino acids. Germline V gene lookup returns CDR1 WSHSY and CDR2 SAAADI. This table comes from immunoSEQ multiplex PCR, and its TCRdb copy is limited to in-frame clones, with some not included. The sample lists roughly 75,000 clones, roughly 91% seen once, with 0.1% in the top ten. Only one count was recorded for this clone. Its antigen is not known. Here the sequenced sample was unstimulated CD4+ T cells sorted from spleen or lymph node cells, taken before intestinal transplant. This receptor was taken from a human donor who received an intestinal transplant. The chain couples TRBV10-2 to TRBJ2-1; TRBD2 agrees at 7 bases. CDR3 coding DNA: TGCGCCAGCAAAAGCGGGGCGAGGATTGAGCAGTTCTTC. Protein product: CASKSGARIEQFF.